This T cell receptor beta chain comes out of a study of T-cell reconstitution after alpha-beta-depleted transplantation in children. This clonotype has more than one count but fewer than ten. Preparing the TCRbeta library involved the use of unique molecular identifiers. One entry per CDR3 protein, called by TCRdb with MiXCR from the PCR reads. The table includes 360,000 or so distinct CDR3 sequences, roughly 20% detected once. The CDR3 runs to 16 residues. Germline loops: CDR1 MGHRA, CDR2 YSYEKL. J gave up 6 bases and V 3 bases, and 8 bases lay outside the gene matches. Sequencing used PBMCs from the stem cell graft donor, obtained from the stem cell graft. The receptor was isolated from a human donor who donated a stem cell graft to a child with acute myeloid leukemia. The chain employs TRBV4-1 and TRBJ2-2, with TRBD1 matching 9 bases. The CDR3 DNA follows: TGCGCCAGCAGCCAGCGGGGACAGGGAGGATCCGGGGAGCTGTTTTTT. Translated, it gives CASSQRGQGGSGELFF.